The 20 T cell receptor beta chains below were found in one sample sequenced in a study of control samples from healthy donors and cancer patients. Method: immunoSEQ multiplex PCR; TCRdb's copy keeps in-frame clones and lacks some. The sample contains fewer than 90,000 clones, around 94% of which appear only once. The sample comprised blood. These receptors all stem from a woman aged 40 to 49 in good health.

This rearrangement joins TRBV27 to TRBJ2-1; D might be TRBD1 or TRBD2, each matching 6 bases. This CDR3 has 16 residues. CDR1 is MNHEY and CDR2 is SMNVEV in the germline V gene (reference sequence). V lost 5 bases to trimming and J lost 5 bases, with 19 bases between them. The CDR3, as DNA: TGTGCCAGCAGTAACCGCGGTGGTGGGGGGCACAATGAGCAGTTCTTC. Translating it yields CASSNRGGGGHNEQFF.

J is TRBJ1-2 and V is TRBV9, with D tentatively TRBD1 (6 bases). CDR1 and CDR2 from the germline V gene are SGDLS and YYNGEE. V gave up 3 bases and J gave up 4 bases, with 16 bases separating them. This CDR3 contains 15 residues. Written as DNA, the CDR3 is TGTGCCAGCAGCGCCTCGACCGGAGGGGGCTATGGCTACACCTTC. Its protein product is CASSASTGGGYGYTF.

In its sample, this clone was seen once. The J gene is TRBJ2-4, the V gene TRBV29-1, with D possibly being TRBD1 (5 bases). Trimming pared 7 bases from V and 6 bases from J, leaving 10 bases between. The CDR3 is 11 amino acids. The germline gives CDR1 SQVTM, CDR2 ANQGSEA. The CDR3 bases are TGCAGCGCACAGACAGTAAACATTCAGTACTTC. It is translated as CSAQTVNIQYF.

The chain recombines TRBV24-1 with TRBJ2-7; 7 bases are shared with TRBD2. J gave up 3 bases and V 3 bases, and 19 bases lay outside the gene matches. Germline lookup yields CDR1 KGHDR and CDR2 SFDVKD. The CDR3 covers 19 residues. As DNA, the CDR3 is TGTGCCACCAGTGATAAGGGGTTAGATAAGACGGGAGGTCGCTACGAGCAGTACTTC. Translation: CATSDKGLDKTGGRYEQYF.

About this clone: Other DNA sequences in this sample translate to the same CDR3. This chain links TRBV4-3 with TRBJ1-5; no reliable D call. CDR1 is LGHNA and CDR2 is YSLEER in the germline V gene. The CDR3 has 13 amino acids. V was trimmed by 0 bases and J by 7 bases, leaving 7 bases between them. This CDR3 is CASSQDSNQPQHF. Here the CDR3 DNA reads TGCGCCAGCAGCCAAGATTCCAACCAGCCCCAGCATTTT.

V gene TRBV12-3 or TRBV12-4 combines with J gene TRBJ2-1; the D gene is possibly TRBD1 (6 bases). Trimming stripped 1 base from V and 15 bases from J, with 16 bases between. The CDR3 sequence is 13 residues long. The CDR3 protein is CASSLGTGGRGFF. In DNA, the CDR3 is TGTGCCAGCAGTTTAGGGACTGGGGGCAGGGGGTTCTTC.

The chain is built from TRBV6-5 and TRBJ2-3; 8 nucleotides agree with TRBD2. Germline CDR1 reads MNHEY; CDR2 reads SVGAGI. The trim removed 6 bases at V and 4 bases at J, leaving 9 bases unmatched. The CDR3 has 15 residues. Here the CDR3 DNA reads TGTGCCAGCAGGGCAAGCGGGGGCAGGGCAGATACGCAGTATTTT. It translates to CASRASGGRADTQYF.

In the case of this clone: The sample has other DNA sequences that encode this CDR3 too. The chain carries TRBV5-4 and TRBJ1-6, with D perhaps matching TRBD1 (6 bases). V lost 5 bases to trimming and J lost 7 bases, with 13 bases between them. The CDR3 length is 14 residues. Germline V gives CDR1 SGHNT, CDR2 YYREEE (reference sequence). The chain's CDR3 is CASSLEQGNSPLHF. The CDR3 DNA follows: TGTGCCAGCAGTCTAGAGCAGGGGAATTCACCCCTCCACTTT. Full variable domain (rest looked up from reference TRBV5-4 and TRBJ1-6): ETGVTQSPTHLIKTRGQQVTLRCSSQSGHNTVSWYQQALGQGPQFIFQYYREEENGRGNFPPRFSGLQFPNYSSELNVNALELDDSALYLCASSLEQGNSPLHFGNGTRLTVT.

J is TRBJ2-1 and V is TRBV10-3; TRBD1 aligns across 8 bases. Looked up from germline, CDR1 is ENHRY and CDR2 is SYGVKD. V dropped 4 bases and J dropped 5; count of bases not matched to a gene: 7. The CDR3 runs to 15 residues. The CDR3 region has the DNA TGTGCCATCAGTGGGGGGACAGGACAACACAATGAGCAGTTCTTC. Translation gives CAISGGTGQHNEQFF.

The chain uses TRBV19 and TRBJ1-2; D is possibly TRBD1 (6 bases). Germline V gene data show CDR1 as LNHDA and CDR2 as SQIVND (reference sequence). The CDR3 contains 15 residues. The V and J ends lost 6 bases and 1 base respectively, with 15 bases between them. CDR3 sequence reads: CASSPNPGHNYGYTF. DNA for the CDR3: TGTGCCAGTAGCCCTAACCCGGGACATAACTATGGCTACACCTTC.

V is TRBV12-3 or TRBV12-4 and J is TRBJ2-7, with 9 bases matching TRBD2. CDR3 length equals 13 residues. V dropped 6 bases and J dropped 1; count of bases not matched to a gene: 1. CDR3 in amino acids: CASRSGGSYEQYF. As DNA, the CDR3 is TGTGCCAGCAGGAGCGGGGGGTCCTACGAGCAGTACTTC.

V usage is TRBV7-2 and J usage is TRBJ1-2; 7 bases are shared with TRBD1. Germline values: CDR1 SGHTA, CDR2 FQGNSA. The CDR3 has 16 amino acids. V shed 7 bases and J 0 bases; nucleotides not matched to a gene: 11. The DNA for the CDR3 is TGTGCCAGCACGACCTATCCCGGGACAGCTAACTATGGCTACACCTTC. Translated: CASTTYPGTANYGYTF.

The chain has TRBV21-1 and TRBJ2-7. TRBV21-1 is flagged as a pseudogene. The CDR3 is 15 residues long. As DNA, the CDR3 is TGTGCCAGCAGCGGGGGACCCAGGAGCTCCTACGAGCAGTACTTC. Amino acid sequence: CASSGGPRSSYEQYF.

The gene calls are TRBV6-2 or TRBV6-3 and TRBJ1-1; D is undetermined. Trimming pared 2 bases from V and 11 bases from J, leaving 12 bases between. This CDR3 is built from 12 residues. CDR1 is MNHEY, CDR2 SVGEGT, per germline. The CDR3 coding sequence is TGTGCCAGCAGTTACCCCCAGCCACGGGCTTTCTTT. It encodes CASSYPQPRAFF.

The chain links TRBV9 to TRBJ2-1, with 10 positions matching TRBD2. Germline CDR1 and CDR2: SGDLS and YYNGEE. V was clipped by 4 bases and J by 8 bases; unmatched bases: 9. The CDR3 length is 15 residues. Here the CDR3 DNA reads TGTGCCAGCAGCCTAGGTAGCGGGGGGAATGATGAGCAGTTCTTC. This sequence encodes CASSLGSGGNDEQFF.

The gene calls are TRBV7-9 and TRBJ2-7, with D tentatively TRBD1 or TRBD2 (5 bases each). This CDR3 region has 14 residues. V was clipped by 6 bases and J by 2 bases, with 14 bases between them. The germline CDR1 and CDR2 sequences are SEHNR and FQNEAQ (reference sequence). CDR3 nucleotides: TGTGCCAGCAGTTGGAAGGGGAGAACCTACGAGCAGTACTTC. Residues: CASSWKGRTYEQYF.

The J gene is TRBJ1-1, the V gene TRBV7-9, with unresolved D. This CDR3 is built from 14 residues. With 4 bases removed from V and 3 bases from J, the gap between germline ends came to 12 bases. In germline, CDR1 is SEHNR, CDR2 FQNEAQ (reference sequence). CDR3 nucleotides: TGTGCCAGCAGCTGGGTAGGTGGGGACACTGAAGCTTTCTTT. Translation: CASSWVGGDTEAFF.

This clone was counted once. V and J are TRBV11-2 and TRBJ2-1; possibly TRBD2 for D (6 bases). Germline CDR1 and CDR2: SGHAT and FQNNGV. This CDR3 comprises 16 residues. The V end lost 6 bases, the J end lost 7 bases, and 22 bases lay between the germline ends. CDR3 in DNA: TGTGCCAGCAGGATGTTCTGGAGGGCCGATGGGAATGAGCAGTTCTTC. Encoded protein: CASRMFWRADGNEQFF.

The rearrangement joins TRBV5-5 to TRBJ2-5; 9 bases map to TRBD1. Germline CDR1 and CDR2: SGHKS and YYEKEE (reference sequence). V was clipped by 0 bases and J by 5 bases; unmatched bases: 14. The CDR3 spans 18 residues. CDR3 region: CASSLVGPGTGRRETQYF. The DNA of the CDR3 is TGTGCCAGCAGCTTGGTGGGCCCAGGGACAGGGAGGAGGGAGACCCAGTACTTC.

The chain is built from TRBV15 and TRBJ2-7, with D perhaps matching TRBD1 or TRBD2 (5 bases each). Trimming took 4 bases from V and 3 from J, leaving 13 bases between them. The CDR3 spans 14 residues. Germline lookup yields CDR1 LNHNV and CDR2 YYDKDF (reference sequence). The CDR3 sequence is CATSTRWGNYEQYF. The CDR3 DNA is TGTGCCACCAGCACCCGGTGGGGGAACTACGAGCAGTACTTC.